This TCR beta chain was identified during a study of PD-1 blockade in classical Hodgkin lymphoma (TCRdb year 2020). About the study as a whole: Nivolumab dosing was 3 mg/kg intravenously every 2 weeks, continuing until either disease progression or unacceptable toxicity. The study used CyTOF and TCR beta sequencing to define a peripheral blood immune signature of response to PD-1 blockade in classical Hodgkin lymphoma. Study-wide conclusions, independent of this receptor: The study was restricted to a single clinical trial cohort, and the causes of repertoire differences, possibly disease activity or prior therapy, were left undefined. A significant rise by C4D1 was seen in CD4+ but not CD8+ TCR diversity (p=0.0027 vs p=0.16), with the rise being most apparent in complete responders (p=0.02). Trial patients achieving complete response had baseline diversity similar to newly diagnosed patients, whereas partial responders and progressors had significantly lower diversity. Baseline TCR diversity was reported to be lower in newly diagnosed patients than in healthy donors, and even lower in relapsed/refractory patients. Lower diversity was seen in patients whose nivolumab began less than 1 year after ASCT, and these patients were left out of later analyses so that immune reconstitution would not confound the results.

The Qiagen DNeasy kit was used to extract genomic DNA both from unsorted PBMCs and from the negatively selected CD4+ and CD8+ fractions. TCR beta CDR3 regions were subjected to amplification by immunoSEQ multiplex PCR with primers that anneal to V and J segments. A synthetic immune receptor repertoire was used to minimize amplification bias, and any residual bias was removed computationally once sequencing was done. The paper's processing steps were these. Repertoire diversity was quantified as the Shannon entropy index using custom Python scripts. Unsorted, CD4+ and CD8+ repertoires were analyzed separately, except in combined analyses where CD4+ and CD8+ sequences were merged in silico. A clone counted as expanded when the clone's frequency after treatment rose at least 2-fold relative to C1D1, and clones undetected at baseline were given a pseudocount of 0.5. Singleton clones were defined as clones with 0 or 1 copy at C1D1, and non-singleton clones were defined as clones with 2 or more copies. Clones expanded in unsorted samples were labelled as CD4+, CD8+ or unknown by matching protein sequences in sorted samples from the same patient. Diversity changes from C1D1 to C4D1 were tested in paired samples using Wilcoxon tests. In its TCRdb copy, this immuneACCESS table keeps in-frame sequences only and misses some clones. Where compared with another copy, unresolved V genes explain less than half of these, and the others have no known cause. V, J and clone size are those of that table, while D and trimming were read from the DNA. This sample comprises nearly 20,000 clones, 76% of them detected only once. The top ten constitute around 40% of the sample.

On this clone itself: No antigen is known for it. Per-base qualities were not stored, and no clone one base away is much larger.

In the paper's terms, the time point label means: cycle 4 day 1 (C4D1), after less than seven weeks of nivolumab. Every trial patient had relapsed after autologous stem cell transplantation, and cohorts A, B and C differed in prior brentuximab vedotin exposure. The trial cohort comprised 56 patients with relapsed/refractory classical Hodgkin lymphoma whose best overall responses were complete response, partial response or progressive disease. In the multi-cohort phase II CheckMate 205 trial, trial patients received single-agent nivolumab. An independent review committee assessed best overall response by applying the 2007 International Working Group response criteria. Trial PBMCs were collected just before the start of nivolumab (C1D1) and during therapy at cycle 2 day 1 and cycle 4 day 1. Peripheral blood was collected in 8 mL Vacutainer Cell Preparation Tubes, from which PBMCs were isolated by centrifugation and then cryopreserved.

Sequenced material: peripheral blood mononuclear cells (PBMCs), taken before the fourth cycle of nivolumab. The clonotype comes from a human donor with classical Hodgkin lymphoma.

The CDR3 has the sequence CASSQESASKGTDTQYF. Here is the DNA: TGTGCCAGCAGCCAAGAATCGGCCTCCAAGGGGACAGATACGCAGTATTTT. Recombination linked TRBV14 to TRBJ2-3, with a weak D call of TRBD1 (5 bases match). CDR1 and CDR2 were assigned from the germline V gene as SGHDN and FVKESK. The cysteine opens and the phenylalanine closes a CDR3 of 17 amino acids. Kept here is only the CDR3 DNA, which spans 51 bases and is read in frame from base 1. The trim is 0 bases for V and 3 bases for J, with a gap of 16 bases between the germline ends.